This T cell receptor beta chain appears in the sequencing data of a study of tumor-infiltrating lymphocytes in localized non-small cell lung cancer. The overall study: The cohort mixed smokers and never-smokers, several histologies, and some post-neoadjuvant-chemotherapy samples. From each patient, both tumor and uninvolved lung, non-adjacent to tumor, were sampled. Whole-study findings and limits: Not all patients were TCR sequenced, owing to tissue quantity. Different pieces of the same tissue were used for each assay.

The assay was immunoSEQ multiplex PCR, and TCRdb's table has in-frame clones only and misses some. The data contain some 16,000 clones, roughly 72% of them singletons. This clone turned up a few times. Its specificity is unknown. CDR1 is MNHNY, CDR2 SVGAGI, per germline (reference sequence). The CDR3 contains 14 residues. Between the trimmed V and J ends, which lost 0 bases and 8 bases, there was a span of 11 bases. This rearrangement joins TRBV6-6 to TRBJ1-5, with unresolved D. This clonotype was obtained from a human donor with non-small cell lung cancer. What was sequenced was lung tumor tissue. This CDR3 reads CASSYSGVKEPQHF. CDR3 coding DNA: TGTGCCAGCAGTTACTCAGGCGTTAAGGAGCCCCAGCATTTT.